Included here is one T cell receptor beta chain sequence, with context. The V gene's germline CDR1 is PRHDT and CDR2 FYEKMQ (reference sequence). Trimming at V came to 5 bases and at J to 9 bases, leaving 14 bases not matched to a gene. The CDR3 sequence is 16 residues long. In the original analysis: Scientists estimated how many nucleated cells there were by amplifying reference gene primers. The assay was immunoSEQ multiplex PCR, and TCRdb's table has in-frame clones only and misses some. V and J calls and clone size are those listed in that table; D and trimming were worked out from the DNA. The table includes under 80,000 clones, 86% detected once. This entry belongs to a study of blood T cell repertoires in COVID-19. Overall study context: Collection of acute and convalescent COVID-19 samples took place in the United States, Italy and Spain. From T cells, B-cell-depleted T cells, or PBMCs came the material, which was cDNA or gDNA.

The receptor comes from a man aged 45 to 65 with active COVID-19. The chain carries TRBV13 and TRBJ2-1; the match to TRBD2 covers 9 bases. Source material: peripheral blood. The CDR3, as DNA: TGTGCCAGCAGCCCAAACCGGGGACTAGCAATCGTTGAGCAGTTCTTC. It is translated as CASSPNRGLAIVEQFF.